The 30 T cell receptor beta chains reported below all come from one sample, sequenced in a study of T-cell reconstitution after alpha-beta-depleted transplantation in children. TCRbeta library preparation incorporated unique molecular identifiers. TCRdb re-analysed the PCR reads in MiXCR, keeping a single row per CDR3 protein. The table includes about half a million distinct CDR3 sequences, around 12% detected once. The sample in question was PBMCs from the stem cell graft donor, obtained from the stem cell graft. The receptor source for this set is a human donor who donated a stem cell graft to a child with combined immunodeficiency.

In its sample, this clonotype was seen a few times. The J gene is TRBJ2-1, the V gene TRBV27; 12 bases are shared with TRBD2. The ends lost 7 bases at V and 0 bases at J; junction bases unmatched: 7. This CDR3 spans 17 amino acids. In germline, CDR1 is MNHEY, CDR2 SMNVEV (reference sequence). The chain's CDR3 is CASTFLAGGPSYNEQFF. The DNA of the CDR3 is TGTGCCAGCACCTTTCTAGCGGGAGGGCCCTCCTACAATGAGCAGTTCTTC.

This chain uses TRBV5-1 with TRBJ2-3; D gene unclear. V lost 3 bases, J lost 2 bases, and 7 bases lay in between. This CDR3 has 13 amino acids. Germline assignment: CDR1 SGHRS and CDR2 YFSETQ. The CDR3 spells CASSYLFTDTQYF. In DNA form, the CDR3 reads TGCGCCAGCAGCTACCTTTTCACAGATACGCAGTATTTT.

This clonotype occurred a few times. The genes are TRBV27 and TRBJ1-4; D is perhaps TRBD1 (6 bases). Trimming cost V 6 bases and J 2 bases, with 13 bases left between them. Germline CDR1 MNHEY, CDR2 SMNVEV (reference sequence). This CDR3 spans 15 amino acids. CDR3 in DNA: TGTGCCAGCAGCCGACGACAGGAGACTAATGAAAAACTGTTTTTT. Its protein product is CASSRRQETNEKLFF.

This clonotype came up a few times. The CDR3: CASSHRDGSSYEQYF. CDR3 DNA: TGCGCCAGCAGCCACCGGGACGGCAGCTCCTACGAGCAGTACTTC. V usage is TRBV4-1 and J usage is TRBJ2-7; D may correspond to TRBD1 or TRBD2 (5 bases each). In germline, CDR1 is MGHRA, CDR2 YSYEKL. This CDR3 has 15 amino acids. V lost 3 bases and J lost 0, with 12 bases in between.

This clonotype has more than one count but fewer than ten. The chain joins TRBV20-1 to TRBJ2-7; possible D gene TRBD2, 5 bases. The CDR3 length is 15 residues. The germline V gene has CDR1 DFQATT and CDR2 SNEGSKA (reference sequence). V was trimmed by 0 bases and J by 2 bases, leaving 14 bases between them. DNA of the CDR3: TGCAGTGCTAGAGATAACGGCGGGCGGACCTACGAGCAGTACTTC. Translating gives CSARDNGGRTYEQYF.

The chain combines TRBV21-1 with TRBJ2-3. TRBV21-1 is a listed pseudogene. There are 17 residues in the CDR3. The chain's CDR3 is CASSKPYGPKSTDTQYF. The CDR3 coding sequence is TGTGCCAGCAGCAAACCGTACGGACCCAAAAGCACAGATACGCAGTATTTT.

This clonotype appeared a few times. The DNA for the CDR3 is TGCGCCAGCAGCTTGGAGGGGGGGCGCACAGATACGCAGTATTTT. Its protein is CASSLEGGRTDTQYF. The genes are TRBV5-1 and TRBJ2-3, with TRBD2 as a possible D gene (7 bases). This CDR3 comprises 15 residues. The germline V gene has CDR1 SGHRS and CDR2 YFSETQ. V was cut by 0 bases and J by 1 base, with 9 bases left in between. The full variable domain, in which reference TRBV5-1 and TRBJ2-3 provide the parts outside the CDR3, is KAGVTQTPRYLIKTRGQQVTLSCSPISGHRSVSWYQQTPGQGLQFLFEYFSETQRNKGNFPGRFSGRQFSNSRSEMNVSTLELGDSALYLCASSLEGGRTDTQYFGPGTRLTVL.

This clonotype came up many times. The V and J genes are TRBV6-5 and TRBJ1-1, with D uncertain. Germline V CDR1 and CDR2: MNHEY, SVGAGI. The CDR3 extends over 15 amino acids. Trimming removed 0 bases from V and 1 base from J, with 9 bases in between. CDR3 sequence (DNA): TGTGCCAGCAGTTACTCGATCGCAGAGAACACTGAAGCTTTCTTT. It yields the protein CASSYSIAENTEAFF.

This clonotype was observed a few times. The chain couples TRBV5-6 to TRBJ1-1; TRBD1 agrees at 7 bases. V shed 4 bases, J shed 4 bases, and the junction held 7 bases outside the gene matches. There are 14 residues in the CDR3. Germline loops: CDR1 SGHDT, CDR2 YYEEEE. The CDR3: CASSPTGLGTEAFF. CDR3 in DNA: TGTGCCAGCAGCCCGACAGGGTTGGGCACTGAAGCTTTCTTT.

The sample holds a few counts of this clonotype. The chain is built from TRBV2 and TRBJ2-1; the match to TRBD2 covers 10 bases. The CDR3 is made up of 16 amino acids. The J segment lost 2 bases and the V segment lost 6 bases, leaving 7 bases of the junction unmatched. Germline loops: CDR1 SNHLY, CDR2 FYNNEI. The CDR3 loop reads CASRLAGAITYNEQFF. As DNA, the CDR3 is TGTGCCAGCAGGCTAGCGGGGGCCATCACCTACAATGAGCAGTTCTTC.

V gene TRBV4-3 combines with J gene TRBJ2-7; D call uncertain. This CDR3 has 14 residues. Trimming cost V 0 bases and J 2 bases, with 8 bases left between them. Germline CDR1 LGHNA, CDR2 YSLEER. The CDR3 loop is CASSQDVYTYEQYF. The CDR3, as DNA: TGCGCCAGCAGCCAAGACGTGTATACCTACGAGCAGTACTTC.

This clonotype was detected only a few times. V and J are TRBV7-9 and TRBJ1-5; possibly TRBD1 for D (6 bases). Germline V gives CDR1 SEHNR, CDR2 FQNEAQ (reference sequence). V was clipped by 5 bases and J by 1 base, with 15 bases between them. The CDR3 is 16 amino acids. The CDR3 sequence is CASSQSPGQSNQPQHF. CDR3 sequence (DNA): TGTGCCAGCAGCCAATCACCGGGACAAAGCAATCAGCCCCAGCATTTT.

As concerns this clonotype: A single base separates this from a much larger clone, so it may be a read error. The J gene is TRBJ2-1, the V gene TRBV24-1; TRBD1 matches at 10 bases. This CDR3 comprises 17 residues. Germline V gene sequence: CDR1 KGHDR, CDR2 SFDVKD. V dropped 2 bases and J dropped 7; count of bases not matched to a gene: 10. The CDR3 reads CATSDSQAGQGRNEQFF. In DNA form, the CDR3 reads TGTGCCACCAGTGATTCGCAGGCGGGACAGGGGAGAAATGAGCAGTTCTTC.

At least ten counts were recorded for this clonotype. This rearrangement joins TRBV9 to TRBJ2-7; D is ambiguous. CDR3 size: 13 residues. Germline CDR1 and CDR2: SGDLS and YYNGEE. Between the trimmed V and J ends, which lost 3 bases and 6 bases, there was a span of 13 bases. The CDR3 sequence is CASSDGRALEQYF. Here the CDR3 DNA reads TGTGCCAGCAGCGACGGACGGGCTCTCGAGCAGTACTTC.

This clonotype was picked up many times. The chain is built from TRBV5-8 and TRBJ2-1, with TRBD2 matching over 9 bases. This CDR3 contains 15 residues. V dropped 2 bases and J dropped 1; count of bases not matched to a gene: 1. Germline V gene lookup returns CDR1 SGHTS and CDR2 YDEGEE. The CDR3 region is CASSFSGRSYNEQFF. CDR3 nucleotide sequence: TGTGCCAGCAGCTTTAGCGGGAGATCCTACAATGAGCAGTTCTTC.

This clonotype showed up just a few times. This rearrangement joins TRBV12-3 or TRBV12-4 to TRBJ1-3; D unclear. CDR3 size: 17 residues. V lost 6 bases and J 0 bases, leaving 18 bases between the germline ends. The CDR3 coding sequence is TGTGCCAGCAGCCGAGACCTTAACCCCCTCTCTGGAAACACCATATATTTT. As protein: CASSRDLNPLSGNTIYF.

In this sample, this clonotype turned up many times. The chain couples TRBV12-3 or TRBV12-4 to TRBJ2-1; the match to TRBD1 covers 7 bases. The CDR3 is 13 residues long. The trim removed 5 bases at V and 9 bases at J, leaving 7 bases unmatched. The CDR3 DNA reads TGTGCCAGCAGTGTAGACAGGGCTGGTGAGCAGTTCTTC. As protein: CASSVDRAGEQFF.

About this clonotype: A read error is likely, as this CDR3 ends without the conserved phenylalanine or tryptophan. The genes are TRBV5-1 and TRBJ2-7; possibly TRBD1 for D (6 bases). The CDR3 runs to 14 residues. Germline V CDR1 and CDR2: SGHRS, YFSETQ. V lost 0 bases and J 6 bases, leaving 13 bases between the germline ends. For the CDR3, the DNA is TGCGCCAGCAGCTTGGACAGGGTATTGGCCGAGCAGTACTTA. Amino acid sequence: CASSLDRVLAEQYL.

This clonotype was observed many times. This rearrangement joins TRBV7-9 to TRBJ2-1, with D possibly matching TRBD2 (5 bases). The length of the CDR3 is 14 residues. Trimming removed 0 bases at V and 4 bases at J, with 7 bases between. Germline-derived CDR1 and CDR2 are SEHNR and FQNEAQ (reference sequence). DNA of the CDR3: TGTGCCAGCAGCTTAGCTAGCGTGTACAATGAGCAGTTCTTC. It specifies CASSLASVYNEQFF.

This clonotype was detected ten times or more. The rearrangement joins TRBV5-6 to TRBJ2-2; 9 bases map to TRBD1. Germline lookup yields CDR1 SGHDT and CDR2 YYEEEE. Losses at the gene ends were 4 bases for V and 6 bases for J; bases not matched to a gene: 7. CDR3 length equals 15 residues. CDR3 sequence reads: CASSPGTGRAGELFF. For the CDR3, the DNA is TGTGCCAGCAGCCCCGGGACAGGGAGAGCCGGGGAGCTGTTTTTT. Variable domain in full (rest from reference TRBV5-6 and TRBJ2-2): DAGVTQSPTHLIKTRGQQVTLRCSPKSGHDTVSWYQQALGQGPQFIFQYYEEEERQRGNFPDRFSGHQFPNYSSELNVNALLLGDSALYLCASSPGTGRAGELFFGEGSRLTVL.

This clonotype was seen only a few times. The V and J genes are TRBV21-1 and TRBJ1-1; TRBD1, the table's D call, lacks a check against the DNA. TRBV21-1 is a recognized pseudogene. There are 17 residues in the CDR3. CDR3 residues: CASSKANRGKKNTEAFF. The CDR3 bases are TGTGCCAGCAGCAAAGCGAACAGGGGGAAGAAAAACACTGAAGCTTTCTTT.

This clonotype was detected a few times. CDR3 region: CASSFNLDYNEQFF. CDR3 DNA: TGTGCCAGCAGTTTCAACTTGGATTACAATGAGCAGTTCTTC. V is TRBV6-2 or TRBV6-3 and J is TRBJ2-1; D is unresolved. Trimming left V 4 bases short and J 4 bases short, with 11 bases between. The CDR3 length is 14 residues. Germline V gives CDR1 MNHEY, CDR2 SVGEGT.

There are a few counts of this clonotype. V is TRBV12-3 or TRBV12-4 and J is TRBJ2-7; maybe TRBD2 (6 bases). There are 15 residues in the CDR3. The V end lost 1 base, the J end lost 3 bases, and 13 bases lay between the germline ends. This CDR3 reads CASSLGGVANYEQYF. DNA for the CDR3: TGTGCCAGCAGTTTAGGCGGGGTGGCAAACTACGAGCAGTACTTC.

This clonotype was seen only a few times. This CDR3 reads CATSSTQDRGHETQYF. The CDR3 coding sequence is TGTGCCACCAGCAGTACTCAGGACAGGGGGCATGAGACCCAGTACTTC. This chain connects TRBV15 to TRBJ2-5; TRBD1 matches 11 bases. Per germline, CDR1 LNHNV and CDR2 YYDKDF (reference sequence). Trimming at V came to 3 bases and at J to 5 bases, leaving 8 bases not matched to a gene. This CDR3 is built from 16 residues.

The chain links TRBV6-1 to TRBJ2-2; 7 nucleotides match TRBD1. Germline lookup yields CDR1 MNHNS and CDR2 SASEGT. The CDR3 length is 15 residues. V lost 4 bases, J lost 2 bases, and 4 bases stayed unmatched. The chain's CDR3 is CASSAGQFNTGELFF. CDR3 nucleotide sequence: TGTGCCAGCAGTGCGGGACAGTTCAACACCGGGGAGCTGTTTTTT.

For the CDR3, the DNA is TGTGCCAGCAGCCCGACAGGCGACTACAATGAGCAGTTCTTC. Residues: CASSPTGDYNEQFF. J is TRBJ2-1 and V is TRBV7-2; D may be TRBD1 (6 bases). This CDR3 is built from 14 residues. Germline loops: CDR1 SGHTA, CDR2 FQGNSA. The germline V and J ends were trimmed by 5 bases and 3 bases, with 11 bases remaining between them.

Ten or more counts support this clonotype. The chain joins TRBV29-1 to TRBJ2-3; TRBD1 is a possible D gene (5 bases). V lost 5 bases to trimming and J lost 1 base, with 10 bases between them. The CDR3 loop spans 13 amino acids. CDR1 and CDR2 from the germline V gene are SQVTM and ANQGSEA. CDR3 sequence: CSVLRVGTDTQYF. As DNA, the CDR3 is TGCAGCGTTCTCAGGGTCGGCACAGATACGCAGTATTTT.

In its sample, this clonotype was seen once. The chain uses TRBV19 and TRBJ2-2; TRBD2 agrees at 9 bases. V lost 6 bases and J lost 3; bases outside the gene matches: 5. Germline loops: CDR1 LNHDA, CDR2 SQIVND (reference sequence). There are 15 residues in the CDR3. As DNA, the CDR3 is TGTGCCAGTAGCCTCAGCGGGGGGTACACCGGGGAGCTGTTTTTT. It is translated as CASSLSGGYTGELFF.

The rearrangement joins TRBV18 to TRBJ1-4; D remains ambiguous. V shed 2 bases and J shed 6 bases, with 13 bases lying between them. Germline V CDR1 and CDR2: KGHSH, LQKENI. The CDR3 totals 15 residues. Written as DNA, the CDR3 is TGTGCCAGCTCACCAAACTACAGCTCGGATGAAAAACTGTTTTTT. This translates into CASSPNYSSDEKLFF.

The V call is TRBV4-3, the J call TRBJ2-4; 9 bases line up with TRBD2. This CDR3 comprises 16 residues. Germline lookup yields CDR1 LGHNA and CDR2 YSLEER. V dropped 0 bases and J dropped 5; count of bases not matched to a gene: 5. CDR3 sequence: CASSQDVAGAQNIQYF. CDR3 DNA: TGCGCCAGCAGCCAAGATGTAGCGGGGGCGCAAAACATTCAGTACTTC.